A selection of T cell receptor beta chains follows, all from one sample in a study of STAT5B mutations in CD4+ large granular lymphocyte leukemia. Sequencing was performed with immunoSEQ multiplex PCR; in TCRdb, only in-frame clones are kept and a portion is missing. In the table there are some 33,000 clones, 74% of which are singletons. What was sequenced was CD4+ T cells from blood buffy coats. These receptors were taken from a human donor in good health. Both conserved end residues are part of each CDR3. A D gene is named only where the DNA matches it firmly. Rows give clone size only sometimes, using once, few, many, or a class for an expanded clone.

DNA: TGTGCCAGCAGCCAAGATCAACTAGCGGGAGGACAGTTCTTC; CDR3: CASSQDQLAGGQFF; size: NA; V: TRBV4-2; D: TRBD2; J: TRBJ2-1
DNA: TGCAGCGTTGCTGGGGTCCACGAGCAGTACTTC; CDR3: CSVAGVHEQYF; size: NA; V: TRBV29-1; D: NA; J: TRBJ2-7
DNA: TGTGCCAGCAGCTTGGGGGGCTACCTAGCCAAAAACATTCAGTACTTC; CDR3: CASSLGGYLAKNIQYF; size: NA; V: TRBV5-4; D: NA; J: TRBJ2-4
DNA: TGTGCCGGTAGACAGGCCTATGGCTACACCTTC; CDR3: CAGRQAYGYTF; size: NA; V: TRBV2; D: NA; J: TRBJ1-2
DNA: TGTGCCAGCTGCACCCGTCCGGGGACGGGGCAGCCCCAGCATTTT; CDR3: CASCTRPGTGQPQHF; size: NA; V: TRBV19; D: NA; J: TRBJ1-5
DNA: TGCAGTGCCCGGGGGGACACCCTCTCCTACGAGCAGTACTTC; CDR3: CSARGDTLSYEQYF; size: NA; V: TRBV29-1; D: NA; J: TRBJ2-7
DNA: TGCGCCAGCAGCCAAGATCATTCGGACACTGAAGCTTTCTTT; CDR3: CASSQDHSDTEAFF; size: NA; V: TRBV4-3; D: NA; J: TRBJ1-1
DNA: TGTGCCAGCAAGAGAGACTACACCGGGGAGCTGTTTTTT; CDR3: CASKRDYTGELFF; size: NA; V: TRBV7-6; D: NA; J: TRBJ2-2
DNA: TGTGCCAGCAGCTTAGCGGGGATGAGGTACAATGAGCAGTTCTTC; CDR3: CASSLAGMRYNEQFF; size: NA; V: TRBV7-2; D: NA; J: TRBJ2-1
DNA: TGTGCCAGCAGCCCCCGGGACAGCTCCTACGAGCAGTACTTC; CDR3: CASSPRDSSYEQYF; size: NA; V: TRBV7-8; D: TRBD1; J: TRBJ2-7
DNA: TGCGCCAGCAGCTTGACTTCCTATGGCTATGGCTACACCTTC; CDR3: CASSLTSYGYGYTF; size: NA; V: TRBV5-1; D: NA; J: TRBJ1-2
DNA: TGTGCCAGCAGTTTAGGGGACAGGGGCTACGAGCAGTACTTC; CDR3: CASSLGDRGYEQYF; size: NA; V: TRBV27; D: TRBD1; J: TRBJ2-7
DNA: TGTGCCAGCAGCTTCAGGGCAAGGGCCTACGAGCAGTACTTC; CDR3: CASSFRARAYEQYF; size: NA; V: TRBV13; D: NA; J: TRBJ2-7
DNA: TGTGCCAGCAGCGTAGGGGACAGGGCTTTTTACGAGCAGTACTTC; CDR3: CASSVGDRAFYEQYF; size: few; V: TRBV9; D: TRBD1; J: TRBJ2-7
DNA: TGTGCCAGCATGGAGATCCGGGGGACGCCTGAAGCTTTCTTT; CDR3: CASMEIRGTPEAFF; size: NA; V: TRBV7-9; D: NA; J: TRBJ1-1
DNA: TGTGCCAGCAGTGAAGCGGGCAGGGTACTCTATGGCTACACCTTC; CDR3: CASSEAGRVLYGYTF; size: NA; V: TRBV6-1; D: NA; J: TRBJ1-2
DNA: TGCAGCGCTTCAGCAGCGGATCAGCCCCAGCATTTT; CDR3: CSASAADQPQHF; size: NA; V: TRBV29-1; D: NA; J: TRBJ1-5
DNA: TGTGCCAGCACCCAGGGCCTAGTTAATTCACCCCTCCACTTT; CDR3: CASTQGLVNSPLHF; size: once; V: TRBV6-5; D: NA; J: TRBJ1-6